This entry lists 23 T cell receptor beta chains sequenced from one sample in a study of cytomegalovirus exposure and HLA in healthy donors. PCR employed 60 Vbeta and 13 Jbeta primers. The data were produced by immunoSEQ multiplex PCR, yet TCRdb's version contains in-frame clones alone and is incomplete. The sample gives approximately 90,000 clones, about 74% of which show up once; approximately 3% is in the top ten. Sequencing was performed on PBMCs. The source is a man in his forties in good health and CMV-seronegative.

This chain joins TRBV4-1 and TRBJ1-1; 9 bases map to TRBD1. The CDR3 has 15 amino acids. From germline, CDR1 is MGHRA and CDR2 YSYEKL. Trimming removed 2 bases from V and 11 bases from J; junction bases left unmatched: 12. The CDR3 is CASSQTGGADRPAFF. The CDR3 DNA sequence: TGCGCCAGCAGCCAAACAGGGGGCGCTGACCGCCCCGCTTTCTTT.

The rearrangement joins TRBV28 to TRBJ2-7; 10 nucleotides align to TRBD2. Germline loops: CDR1 MDHEN, CDR2 SYDVKM. The CDR3 totals 14 residues. Trimming took 4 bases from V and 4 from J; bases not matched to a gene: 4. DNA of the CDR3: TGTGCCAGCAGTTCAGGGACTAGCGTTTACGAGCAGTACTTC. Translation gives CASSSGTSVYEQYF.

This clone was observed a few times. V gene TRBV4-3 combines with J gene TRBJ2-1; 10 nucleotides align to TRBD1. J gave up 1 base and V 0 bases, and 6 bases lay outside the gene matches. Looked up from germline, CDR1 is LGHNA and CDR2 is YSLEER. The CDR3 extends over 18 amino acids. In DNA form, the CDR3 reads TGCGCCAGCAGCCAAGAGACAGGGGGCGGATTTTCCTACAATGAGCAGTTCTTC. Its translation is CASSQETGGGFSYNEQFF.

V and J are TRBV21-1 and TRBJ2-4; the table assigns TRBD1, which was not confirmed against the DNA. TRBV21-1 is recorded as a pseudogene. This CDR3 comprises 14 residues. CDR3 in amino acids: CASSNDRAKNIQYF. In DNA, the CDR3 is TGTGCCAGCAGCAACGACAGGGCCAAAAACATTCAGTACTTC.

J is TRBJ2-5 and V is TRBV7-3, with TRBD2 matching over 15 bases. This CDR3 region has 17 residues. With 5 bases clipped from V and 0 bases from J, the junction kept 4 bases outside the gene matches. Germline assignment: CDR1 SGHTA and CDR2 FQGTGA. The DNA for the CDR3 is TGTGCCAGCAGCCTTGGGACTAGCGGGGGGAACCAAGAGACCCAGTACTTC. The encoded protein is CASSLGTSGGNQETQYF.

This CDR3 reads CASSFSQETQYF. The CDR3 DNA is TGTGCCAGCAGCTTTTCACAAGAGACCCAGTACTTC. The chain links TRBV7-9 to TRBJ2-5, with D uncertain. V was clipped by 3 bases and J by 2 bases, with 4 bases between them. CDR1 and CDR2 (germline): SEHNR, FQNEAQ (reference sequence). CDR3 length equals 12 residues.

The rearrangement links TRBV7-3 to TRBJ2-3, with TRBD2 as a possible D gene (6 bases). The CDR3 contains 15 residues. In germline, CDR1 is SGHTA, CDR2 FQGTGA. V was clipped by 7 bases and J by 0 bases, with 14 bases between them. The CDR3 nucleotides read TGTGCCAGCACCGACTCCGGGAGAAGCACAGATACGCAGTATTTT. Residues: CASTDSGRSTDTQYF.

V and J are TRBV10-3 and TRBJ1-3, with 9 positions matching TRBD1. Trimming cost V 0 bases and J 2 bases; bases outside gene matches: 2. This CDR3 is 16 amino acids long. Germline values: CDR1 ENHRY, CDR2 SYGVKD. CDR3 bases: TGTGCCATCAGTGAGTCGACAGGGGGTACTGGAAACACCATATATTTT. It translates to CAISESTGGTGNTIYF.

This clone was seen only a few times. The CDR3: CASTAGRGYTF. CDR3 coding DNA: TGTGCCAGCACGGCAGGGCGTGGCTACACCTTC. The chain joins TRBV27 to TRBJ1-2, with D possibly TRBD1 on 5 matching bases. This CDR3 spans 11 amino acids. The ends were cut back, 7 bases at V and 7 bases at J, with 10 bases in the middle. Germline-derived CDR1 and CDR2 are MNHEY and SMNVEV (reference sequence).

This clone was picked up a small number of times. The genes are TRBV27 and TRBJ2-5, with 8 nucleotides matching TRBD2. The DNA matches TRBJ2-7 better at its end, which makes the J call doubtful. This CDR3 is 14 amino acids long. Germline lookup yields CDR1 MNHEY and CDR2 SMNVEV (reference sequence). The CDR3 loop reads CASSLLAGLYEQYF. CDR3 DNA sequence: TGTGCCAGCAGTTTGTTAGCGGGGCTCTACGAGCAGTACTTC.

The chain carries TRBV5-6 and TRBJ1-1; D uncertain. Deletions cut 3 bases from V and 3 bases from J, with 6 bases between. This CDR3 is built from 12 residues. CDR1 and CDR2 from the germline V gene are SGHDT and YYEEEE. CDR3 nucleotide sequence: TGTGCCAGCAGCTGGTCAGACACTGAAGCTTTCTTT. This gives the protein CASSWSDTEAFF. Filled out from reference TRBV5-6 and TRBJ1-1, the complete variable domain reads DAGVTQSPTHLIKTRGQQVTLRCSPKSGHDTVSWYQQALGQGPQFIFQYYEEEERQRGNFPDRFSGHQFPNYSSELNVNALLLGDSALYLCASSWSDTEAFFGQGTRLTVV.

CDR3 coding DNA: TGTGCCAGCAGGCGCTGGACAGTAACGAACACCGGGGAGCTGTTTTTT. This codes for CASRRWTVTNTGELFF. V and J are TRBV7-2 and TRBJ2-2, with a possible D match to TRBD1 (6 bases). Germline V CDR1 and CDR2: SGHTA, FQGNSA. The V end was cut by 6 bases, the J end by 0 bases, with 14 bases between. This CDR3 is built from 16 residues.

In this sample, this clone turned up a few times. V and J are TRBV7-3 and TRBJ2-5, with TRBD1 as a possible D gene (6 bases). V was clipped by 1 base and J by 5 bases, with 14 bases between them. This CDR3 has 15 amino acids. Germline V CDR1 and CDR2: SGHTA, FQGTGA. The CDR3, as DNA: TGTGCCAGCAGCTTAAAAGGGACACCGTACGAGACCCAGTACTTC. Translated: CASSLKGTPYETQYF. Supplemented by reference TRBV7-3 and TRBJ2-5, the full variable domain reads GAGVSQTPSNKVTEKGKYVELRCDPISGHTALYWYRQSLGQGPEFLIYFQGTGAADDSGLPNDRFFAVRPEGSVSTLKIQRTERGDSAVYLCASSLKGTPYETQYFGPGTRLLVL.

With regard to this clone: One junction end disagrees with the germline gene, perhaps due to a read error. The V and J genes are TRBV27 and TRBJ1-5; TRBD1 might be the D (5 bases). The V gene's germline CDR1 is MNHEY and CDR2 SMNVEV (reference sequence). The CDR3 totals 14 residues. CDR3 protein: CTSSLRDYNQPQHF. DNA for the CDR3: TGTACCAGCAGTCTCCGGGACTACAATCAGCCCCAGCATTTT.

This clone has a handful of counts. This sequence joins TRBV5-6 and TRBJ2-7; 7 bases fit TRBD1. The V segment lost 5 bases and the J segment 5 bases; nucleotides outside the gene matches: 13. The CDR3 consists of 15 residues. Per germline, CDR1 SGHDT and CDR2 YYEEEE. This chain's CDR3 is CASRPQTGVGDEQYF. In nucleotides, the CDR3 is TGTGCCAGCAGGCCCCAAACAGGGGTAGGAGACGAGCAGTACTTC.

This sequence joins TRBV29-1 and TRBJ1-2, with a tentative D call TRBD1 (6 bases). V dropped 3 bases and J dropped 2 bases, with 13 bases sitting between them. The CDR3 totals 14 residues. From germline, CDR1 is SQVTM and CDR2 ANQGSEA. The CDR3 protein is CSVEDSILNYGYTF. CDR3 bases: TGCAGCGTTGAGGACAGCATCCTAAACTATGGCTACACCTTC.

The CDR3 loop reads CASSLEQTYEQYF. In nucleotides, the CDR3 is TGTGCCAGCAGCTTAGAACAGACCTACGAGCAGTACTTC. J is TRBJ2-7 and V is TRBV11-1; D uncertain. Germline loops: CDR1 SGHAT, CDR2 FQDESV (reference sequence). The CDR3 contains 13 residues. Trimming removed 1 base at V and 2 bases at J, with 6 bases between. Supplemented by reference TRBV11-1 and TRBJ2-7, the full variable domain reads EAEVAQSPRYKITEKSQAVAFWCDPISGHATLYWYRQILGQGPELLVQFQDESVVDDSQLPKDRFSAERLKGVDSTLKIQPAELGDSAMYLCASSLEQTYEQYFGPGTRLTVT.

The rearrangement joins TRBV28 to TRBJ2-7, with 7 bases fitting TRBD1. The V segment lost 4 bases and the J segment 0 bases; nucleotides outside the gene matches: 9. There are 16 residues in the CDR3. Germline assignment: CDR1 MDHEN and CDR2 SYDVKM. The CDR3 reads CASSSTGTDISYEQYF. CDR3 DNA sequence: TGTGCCAGCAGTTCAACCGGGACAGATATCTCCTACGAGCAGTACTTC.

This sequence joins TRBV13 and TRBJ1-1, with D perhaps TRBD1 (5 bases). The V gene lost 3 bases and the J gene lost 4 bases, with 9 bases spanning the gap. The CDR3 consists of 13 residues. Germline loops: CDR1 PRHDT, CDR2 FYEKMQ (reference sequence). DNA for the CDR3: TGTGCCAGCAGCTTTCAGGGACTCACTGAAGCTTTCTTT. As protein: CASSFQGLTEAFF.

This chain links TRBV19 with TRBJ1-1; TRBD1 is a possible D gene (5 bases). The CDR3 is 14 amino acids. The germline CDR1 and CDR2 sequences are LNHDA and SQIVND (reference sequence). V dropped 8 bases and J dropped 3 bases, with 16 bases sitting between them. The CDR3 DNA reads as TGTGCCAGTTACACTCGAGGAGGGGACACTGAAGCTTTCTTT. It encodes CASYTRGGDTEAFF.

A remark on this clone: Here the CDR3 omits its conserved ending phenylalanine or tryptophan, so a read error is the likely source. The J gene is TRBJ1-1, the V gene TRBV7-9; 7 nucleotides agree with TRBD1. The germline V gene has CDR1 SEHNR and CDR2 FQNEAQ (reference sequence). There are 13 residues in the CDR3. Germline trimming cut 3 bases from V and 5 bases from J; bases unmatched to any gene: 3. The CDR3 here is CASSFAGGTEAFC. The CDR3 nucleotides are TGTGCCAGCAGCTTCGCAGGGGGGACTGAAGCTTTCTGT.

The chain has TRBV5-6 and TRBJ1-1, with a possible D match to TRBD1 (6 bases). Germline-derived CDR1 and CDR2 are SGHDT and YYEEEE. This CDR3 spans 18 amino acids. The V end lost 6 bases, the J end lost 0 bases, and 24 bases lay between the germline ends. CDR3 bases: TGTGCCAGCATCCGGAGCCAGGGGATAGACGACATGAACACTGAAGCTTTCTTT. Translated: CASIRSQGIDDMNTEAFF.

The chain combines TRBV10-2 with TRBJ2-2; the match to TRBD1 covers 7 bases. V lost 4 bases and J lost 4; bases outside the gene matches: 3. From germline, CDR1 is WSHSY and CDR2 SAAADI. This CDR3 is built from 14 residues. Here the CDR3 reads CASSATGSTGELFF. In nucleotides, the CDR3 is TGCGCCAGCAGTGCGACAGGGTCCACCGGGGAGCTGTTTTTT.